Below, 23 T cell receptor beta chains from the same sample are listed, as sequenced in a study of T cell clonality in common variable immunodeficiency. Only in-frame clones appear in the TCRdb table, and some are missing; sequencing was by immunoSEQ multiplex PCR. The sample yields some 38,000 clones, without any singletons. The sample consisted of peripheral blood mononuclear cells. Receptors originate from a person between 18 and 70 years old in good health.

This clone has at least ten counts. The missing CDR3 end, 3 residues past where the read stops, is filled in from the germline J gene. The V gene is TRBV20-1, the J gene TRBJ2-7, with 11 bases matching TRBD2. V lost 6 bases to trimming and J lost 3 bases; unmatched junction nucleotides: 4. Germline assignment: CDR1 DFQATT and CDR2 SNEGSKA (reference sequence). CDR3 length: 13 residues. CDR3 region: CSAELAGDYEQYF. The covered CDR3 bases are TGCAGTGCCGAACTAGCGGGAGACTACGAG.

This clone was counted many times. The read falls 3 residues short of the CDR3 end, and the missing part is taken from the germline J gene. The chain employs TRBV7-2 and TRBJ1-2, with 7 bases lining up with TRBD1. The germline gives CDR1 SGHTA, CDR2 FQGNSA. This CDR3 region has 15 residues. The junction had 10 bases not matched to a gene; V was cut back by 5 bases and J by 4 bases. The part of the CDR3 DNA that was read is TGTGCCAGCAGCCCCCGAGAGGGGGCTACCTATGGC. Translating gives CASSPREGATYG. The CDR3 in full is CASSPREGATYGYTF. Full variable domain (remainder filled in from reference TRBV7-2 and TRBJ1-2): GAGVSQSPSNKVTEKGKDVELRCDPISGHTALYWYRQSLGQGLEFLIYFQGNSAPDKSGLPSDRFSAERTGGSVSTLTIQRTQQEDSAVYLCASSPREGATYGYTFGSGTRLTVV.

This clone was observed at least ten times. The read ends 3 residues early relative to the CDR3; the germline J gene fills the gap. The chain couples TRBV20-1 to TRBJ1-3; the match to TRBD1 covers 8 bases. Germline values: CDR1 DFQATT, CDR2 SNEGSKA (reference sequence). V trimming: 5 bases; J trimming: 4 bases; junction bases outside the gene matches: 4. CDR3 length equals 13 residues. CDR3 bases read: TGCAGTGCTCAGGACAGGGTCGGAAACACC. This sequence encodes CSAQDRVGNT. The whole CDR3 sequence reads CSAQDRVGNTIYF.

This clone was found many times. The read ends 3 residues shy of where the CDR3 ends; the end is completed using the germline J gene. The chain joins TRBV18 to TRBJ2-7; the match to TRBD1 covers 9 bases. The germline V gene has CDR1 KGHSH and CDR2 LQKENI. V was clipped by 1 base and J by 4 bases; unmatched bases: 11. The CDR3 is 17 residues long. The CDR3 loop is CASSPQTGQGRSYEQYF. CDR3 DNA (partial): TGTGCCAGCTCACCACAAACGGGACAGGGTAGATCGTACGAG.

The table lists this clone with many counts. The CDR3 region is CASSSAGTSGRGANEQFF. The sequenced part of the CDR3 DNA is TGTGCCAGTAGTTCCGCCGGGACTAGCGGGAGAGGGGCAAATGAG. The chain carries TRBV19 and TRBJ2-1, with 14 positions matching TRBD2. The CDR3 extends 3 residues past the end of the read, so its final part is completed from the germline J gene. The ends lost 5 bases at V and 7 bases at J; junction bases unmatched: 13. Looked up from germline, CDR1 is LNHDA and CDR2 is SQIVND (reference sequence). The CDR3 runs to 18 residues.

This clone was found many times. The read comes to an end 3 residues before the CDR3 does, leaving the germline J gene to fill in the end. V and J are TRBV20-1 and TRBJ1-5; the D gene is possibly TRBD1 (6 bases). Germline CDR1 and CDR2: DFQATT and SNEGSKA (reference sequence). The CDR3 runs 17 residues. The ends were cut back, 0 bases at V and 4 bases at J, with 19 bases in the middle. CDR3 amino acids: CSAREVGQGFGNQPQHF. The CDR3 bases that were read are TGCAGTGCTAGAGAAGTAGGCCAGGGGTTCGGGAATCAGCCC.

This clone is judged medium-sized. The CDR3 end is not reached by the read, which stops 3 residues before it; the germline J gene fills it in. J is TRBJ2-4 and V is TRBV5-6, with 7 bases that match TRBD1. Germline CDR1 and CDR2: SGHDT and YYEEEE. The trim removed 3 bases at V and 5 bases at J, leaving 2 bases unmatched. The CDR3 totals 13 residues. This CDR3 reads CASSSGTENIQYF. The sequenced CDR3 bases are TGTGCCAGCAGCTCTGGGACAGAAAACATT. The full variable domain, its missing parts supplied by reference TRBV5-6 and TRBJ2-4, is DAGVTQSPTHLIKTRGQQVTLRCSPKSGHDTVSWYQQALGQGPQFIFQYYEEEERQRGNFPDRFSGHQFPNYSSELNVNALLLGDSALYLCASSSGTENIQYFGAGTRLSVL.

This clone appeared many times. The read comes to an end 3 residues before the CDR3 does, leaving the germline J gene to fill in the end. This chain links TRBV7-9 with TRBJ2-3; TRBD2 matches 8 bases. CDR1 is SEHNR and CDR2 is FQNEAQ in the germline V gene (reference sequence). V was pared by 4 bases and J by 0 bases, with 3 bases of the junction left unmatched. The CDR3 totals 15 residues. CDR3 bases read: TGTGCCAGCAGCTCCGCTAGCGGGAGCACAGATACG. Its protein is CASSSASGSTDT. The whole CDR3 reads CASSSASGSTDTQYF.

As for this clone: The read stops 3 residues short of the end of the CDR3; the missing end is completed from the germline J gene. The rearrangement links TRBV7-9 to TRBJ1-3; D is uncertain. The CDR3 totals 14 residues. V was pared by 3 bases and J by 2 bases, with 8 bases between. CDR1 is SEHNR, CDR2 FQNEAQ, per germline (reference sequence). The CDR3 protein is CASSFQAAGNTIYF. The DNA read from the CDR3 is TGTGCCAGCAGCTTTCAGGCTGCTGGAAACACC.

At least ten counts were recorded for this clone. The sequence runs out 3 residues before the end of the CDR3; the remainder is reconstructed from the germline J gene. The chain combines TRBV12-3 or TRBV12-4 with TRBJ2-5; 7 bases are a match to TRBD2. This CDR3 region has 14 residues. V lost 5 bases and J lost 5; bases outside the gene matches: 8. The CDR3 DNA, read in part, is TGTGCCAGCAGTCCGACGGGAGGCGGGGAGACC. This translates into CASSPTGGGET. The whole CDR3 is CASSPTGGGETQYF.

This clone was observed at least ten times. The CDR3 goes on 3 residues after the read ends, and that part is filled in from the germline J gene. The chain combines TRBV19 with TRBJ2-7, with TRBD2 matching over 9 bases. Per germline, CDR1 LNHDA and CDR2 SQIVND (reference sequence). J was trimmed by 3 bases and V by 4 bases; bases with no gene match: 7. The CDR3 is 15 amino acids. The part of the CDR3 DNA that was read is TGTGCCAGTAGTACTGGGGCTAGCGGGAACTACGAG. Translated, it gives CASSTGASGNYE. The entire CDR3 reads CASSTGASGNYEQYF.

This clone came up many times. Read sequence stops 3 residues before the CDR3 end, and the germline J gene provides the missing end. The rearrangement links TRBV6-2 or TRBV6-3 to TRBJ2-1, with D unclear. The V and J ends lost 8 bases and 0 bases respectively, with 8 bases between them. The CDR3 totals 13 residues. From germline, CDR1 is MNHEY and CDR2 SVGEGT. The CDR3 sequence: CASAESSYNEQFF. The sequenced part of the CDR3 DNA is TGTGCCAGCGCGGAGAGCTCCTACAATGAG.

This clone was found many times. The observed sequence ends 3 residues before the CDR3 terminus, with the missing tail filled in from the germline J gene. V and J are TRBV14 and TRBJ2-1, with TRBD2 matching 13 bases. Germline V lookup: CDR1 SGHDN, CDR2 FVKESK. The CDR3 is made up of 19 amino acids. V dropped 4 bases and J dropped 7; count of bases not matched to a gene: 16. CDR3 bases read: TGTGCCAGCAGCCCCTTTGGTCTACTAGCGGGAGGGCCGTTGAATGAG. As protein: CASSPFGLLAGGPLNE. The complete CDR3 sequence is CASSPFGLLAGGPLNEQFF.

This clone was seen at least ten times. Read coverage stops 3 residues before the CDR3 terminus; the germline J gene supplies the remainder. The J gene is TRBJ2-2, the V gene TRBV5-1; D is undetermined. Trimming left V 1 base short and J 0 bases short, with 7 bases between. CDR1 is SGHRS and CDR2 is YFSETQ in the germline V gene. CDR3 size: 15 residues. CDR3 sequence: CASSLFGPNTGELFF. The covered CDR3 bases are TGCGCCAGCAGCTTGTTTGGCCCGAACACCGGGGAG.

This clone was detected many times. The sequenced fragment ends 3 residues before the CDR3 boundary, so the rest is inferred from the germline J gene. The V and J genes are TRBV19 and TRBJ2-1; 7 nucleotides match TRBD2. Germline V gene lookup returns CDR1 LNHDA and CDR2 SQIVND (reference sequence). J lost 3 bases, V lost 5 bases, and 1 base had no gene match. There are 13 residues in the CDR3. The sequenced part of the CDR3 DNA is TGTGCCAGTAGTCGGGACTACTACAATGAG. Translated, it gives CASSRDYYNE. The CDR3 as a whole reads CASSRDYYNEQFF.

This clone was picked up many times. The read stops 3 residues short of the end of the CDR3; the missing end is completed from the germline J gene. The chain recombines TRBV12-3 or TRBV12-4 with TRBJ2-3; 7 bases are a match to TRBD1. There are 15 residues in the CDR3. The V and J ends lost 6 bases and 0 bases, in that order; junction bases with no gene match: 6. The DNA read from the CDR3 is TGTGCCAGCAGCGACGGGACAGCCAGCACAGATACG. It translates to CASSDGTASTDT. The complete CDR3 sequence is CASSDGTASTDTQYF.

At least ten counts were recorded for this clone. The sequence runs out 3 residues before the end of the CDR3; the remainder is reconstructed from the germline J gene. J is TRBJ2-7 and V is TRBV5-1; TRBD1 matches at 10 bases. The CDR3 length is 16 residues. V was clipped by 0 bases and J by 4 bases; unmatched bases: 7. Germline assignment: CDR1 SGHRS and CDR2 YFSETQ. The CDR3 protein is CASSLAGTGERYEQYF. The covered CDR3 bases are TGCGCCAGCAGCTTGGCGGGGACAGGGGAAAGGTACGAG.

In its sample, this clone was seen many times. The read gets to within 3 residues of the CDR3 end, and the germline J gene fills in the rest. This chain joins TRBV6-1 and TRBJ2-2, with D perhaps TRBD2 (6 bases). The CDR3 length is 15 residues. Germline CDR1 reads MNHNS; CDR2 reads SASEGT. V lost 3 bases to trimming and J lost 4 bases, with 12 bases between them. CDR3 residues: CASSEVGGSTGELFF. Partial CDR3 DNA: TGTGCCAGCAGTGAGGTGGGGGGTTCCACCGGGGAG.

This clone showed up many times. The sequenced fragment ends 3 residues before the CDR3 boundary, so the rest is inferred from the germline J gene. V usage is TRBV6-2 or TRBV6-3 and J usage is TRBJ1-5; D uncertain. CDR3 length: 13 residues. Germline V CDR1 and CDR2: MNHEY, SVGEGT. The V gene lost 2 bases and the J gene lost 5 bases, with 7 bases spanning the gap. The chain's CDR3 is CASSYLLDQPQHF. The part of the CDR3 DNA that was read is TGTGCCAGCAGTTACCTCTTAGATCAGCCC.

Many counts were recorded for this clone. The CDR3 end falls 3 residues outside the read, so it is completed with the germline J gene. Other DNA sequences within the sample encode an identical CDR3. The V gene is TRBV20-1, the J gene TRBJ2-5; D may be TRBD1 (6 bases). Germline V gives CDR1 DFQATT, CDR2 SNEGSKA (reference sequence). There are 14 residues in the CDR3. With 5 bases removed from V and 1 base from J, the gap between germline ends came to 14 bases. The part of the CDR3 DNA that was read is TGCAGTGCTTCCTCCTGGGACACCCAAGAGACC. Its protein product is CSASSWDTQET. In full, the CDR3 reads CSASSWDTQETQYF.

A note on this clone: An end of the junction differs from the germline gene, which may be a read error. The CDR3 loop reads CAGSLTAIITEAGNTIYF. CDR3 DNA (partial): TGTGCCGGCAGCTTAACAGCCATAATTACAGAAGCTGGAAACACC. The V call is TRBV7-3, the J call TRBJ1-3; D gene uncertain. The read comes to an end 3 residues before the CDR3 does, leaving the germline J gene to fill in the end. The CDR3 extends over 18 amino acids. Germline CDR1 reads SGHTA; CDR2 reads FQGTGA.

This clone was picked up many times. The read ends 3 residues shy of where the CDR3 ends; the end is completed using the germline J gene. The chain uses TRBV4-2 and TRBJ2-7; 12 bases map to TRBD2. Trimming at V came to 8 bases and at J to 2 bases, leaving 1 base not matched to a gene. The CDR3 has 13 amino acids. Per the germline V gene, CDR1 is LGHNA and CDR2 is YNFKEQ. CDR3 protein: CASGTSGPYEQYF. The CDR3 bases that were read are TGTGCCAGCGGGACTAGCGGGCCCTACGAG.

This clone has ten or more counts. The CDR3 is cut off 3 residues early in the read; its end comes from the germline J gene. V is TRBV2 and J is TRBJ1-5, with D tentatively TRBD1 (5 bases). The V gene's germline CDR1 is SNHLY and CDR2 FYNNEI. The CDR3 is 15 residues long. The V gene lost 7 bases and the J gene lost 5 bases, with 18 bases spanning the gap. CDR3 residues: CASTQDRASHQPQHF. The part of the CDR3 DNA that was read is TGTGCCAGCACACAAGACAGAGCAAGCCATCAGCCC.